The 2 T cell receptor beta chains in this list originate from one sample, sequenced in a study of blood T cell repertoires in COVID-19. This table comes from immunoSEQ multiplex PCR, and its TCRdb copy is limited to in-frame clones, with some not included. The sample consists of some 79,000 clones, approximately 90% of them appearing once. Sequenced sample: peripheral blood. The source of these receptors is a man between 65 and 85 years old with active or convalescent COVID-19.

The chain links TRBV27 to TRBJ1-5, with 7 nucleotides matching TRBD1. The CDR3 is 13 amino acids. Germline CDR1 is MNHEY and CDR2 is SMNVEV (reference sequence). V lost 6 bases, J lost 6 bases, and 5 bases stayed unmatched. CDR3 DNA: TGTGCCAGCAGCCTAAACAGGGGTCAGCCCCAGCATTTT. Protein sequence: CASSLNRGQPQHF.

The chain is built from TRBV19 and TRBJ1-2; 12 positions agree with TRBD1. Germline CDR1 is LNHDA and CDR2 is SQIVND (reference sequence). The V gene end was trimmed by 7 bases and the J gene end by 3 bases; junction bases not matched to a gene: 9. The CDR3 is made up of 16 amino acids. CDR3 DNA sequence: TGTGCCAGTACCTCGGTAGGGACAGGGGGCGACTATGGCTACACCTTC. Translation: CASTSVGTGGDYGYTF.